These T cell receptor beta chains were read from a single sample in a study of cytomegalovirus exposure and HLA in healthy donors. Here immunoSEQ multiplex PCR was the method, and the copy in TCRdb shows in-frame clones only, minus some. The sample table includes about 130,000 clones. The sequenced sample was PBMCs. The source is a woman in her sixties or seventies in good health and CMV-seronegative. Each CDR3 is given with its conserved first and last residue. A D gene is named only where the DNA matches it firmly.

V gene	D gene	J gene	CDR3 protein	CDR3 DNA
TRBV10-2	TRBD2	TRBJ2-7	CASSEGRAGEYEQYF	TGCGCCAGCAGTGAGGGCCGAGCGGGAGAGTACGAGCAGTACTTC
TRBV5-8	NA	TRBJ2-2	CASSLGSFTGELFF	TGTGCCAGCAGCTTGGGTTCCTTCACCGGGGAGCTGTTTTTT
TRBV4-1	TRBD2	TRBJ2-1	CASSQAGGQYNEQFF	TGCGCCAGCAGCCAAGCGGGGGGGCAATACAATGAGCAGTTCTTC
TRBV5-1	TRBD2	TRBJ2-3	CASSLSGTSGTDTQYF	TGCGCCAGCAGCTTGTCCGGGACTAGCGGCACAGATACGCAGTATTTT
TRBV10-1	NA	TRBJ1-1	CASSPKVGARAFF	TGCGCCAGCAGCCCGAAGGTGGGGGCTCGGGCTTTCTTT
TRBV9	NA	TRBJ2-7	CASSRLDSEQYF	TGTGCCAGCAGCAGACTAGATTCTGAGCAGTACTTC
TRBV7-2	TRBD2	TRBJ2-2	CASSIQRGPGELFF	TGTGCCAGCAGCATTCAGCGGGGCCCCGGGGAGCTGTTTTTT
TRBV6-1	TRBD1	TRBJ1-4	CASSEFIRDRLATNEKLFF	TGTGCCAGCAGTGAATTTATTAGGGACAGGCTTGCAACTAATGAAAAACTGTTTTTT
TRBV27	NA	TRBJ2-7	CASSYQNNYEQYF	TGTGCCAGCAGTTACCAGAATAACTACGAGCAGTACTTC
TRBV5-4	NA	TRBJ1-5	CASSSGIHQPQHF	TGTGCCAGCAGCTCAGGGATACATCAGCCCCAGCATTTT
TRBV10-3	TRBD1	TRBJ1-1	CATMPWGQKMNTEAFF	TGTGCCACCATGCCTTGGGGACAGAAAATGAACACTGAAGCTTTCTTT
TRBV11-2	NA	TRBJ2-7	CASTVEQGFYEQYF	TGTGCCAGCACCGTCGAGCAGGGTTTTTACGAGCAGTACTTC
TRBV21-1	NA	TRBJ1-3	CASTSQGARGNTIYF	TGTGCCAGCACGTCACAGGGGGCGAGGGGAAACACCATATATTTT
TRBV5-1	TRBD2	TRBJ2-5	CASSLVGLAGSVETQYF	TGCGCCAGCAGCTTGGTGGGACTAGCGGGATCCGTGGAGACCCAGTACTTC
TRBV19	NA	TRBJ1-6	CASSAGNYKNSPLHF	TGTGCCAGTAGTGCAGGGAATTACAAGAATTCACCCCTCCACTTT
TRBV7-2	NA	TRBJ1-4	CASSLNFRVKGEKLFF	TGTGCCAGCAGCTTAAATTTCAGGGTAAAGGGTGAAAAACTGTTTTTT
TRBV14	TRBD1	TRBJ2-7	CASSPMWTGKEQYF	TGTGCCAGCAGCCCTATGTGGACAGGTAAAGAGCAGTACTTC
TRBV2	TRBD1	TRBJ1-5	CASSYGTVNQPQHF	TGTGCCAGCAGTTACGGGACAGTGAATCAGCCCCAGCATTTT
TRBV10-1	NA	TRBJ2-1	CATRDGGGYNEQFF	TGCGCCACCCGGGACGGCGGAGGGTACAATGAGCAGTTCTTC
TRBV19	TRBD1	TRBJ1-4	CASSSAGGVEKLFF	TGTGCCAGTAGTTCTGCAGGGGGCGTAGAAAAACTGTTTTTT
TRBV18	NA	TRBJ1-1	CASSRGWDMNTEAFF	TGTGCCAGCTCACGTGGGTGGGACATGAACACTGAAGCTTTCTTT
TRBV7-6	NA	TRBJ2-7	CASSLASGSEQYF	TGTGCCAGCAGCTTAGCTTCGGGGTCCGAGCAGTACTTC
TRBV4-1	NA	TRBJ1-2	CASSQEAQRRSGYTF	TGCGCCAGCAGCCAAGAGGCCCAAAGGCGGTCTGGCTACACCTTC
TRBV6-4	NA	TRBJ2-5	CASSEHPGEKETQYF	TGTGCCAGCAGTGAACATCCGGGAGAAAAAGAGACCCAGTACTTC
TRBV5-4	NA	TRBJ1-2	CASSLVGRKNNYGYTF	TGTGCCAGCAGCTTGGTGGGGCGGAAAAACAACTATGGCTACACCTTC
TRBV5-1	NA	TRBJ1-1	CASSPRAPGSYSNTEAFF	TGCGCCAGCTCCCCAAGGGCGCCAGGGTCCTACTCTAACACTGAAGCTTTCTTT
TRBV6-1	NA	TRBJ2-3	CASSEPGGWQDTQYF	TGTGCCAGCAGTGAACCCGGAGGGTGGCAAGATACGCAGTATTTT
TRBV4-1	NA	TRBJ1-1	CASSPYQVPPGGAFF	TGCGCCAGCAGCCCCTATCAGGTGCCGCCGGGGGGAGCTTTCTTT
TRBV27	NA	TRBJ1-2	CASSPTGSGYGYTF	TGTGCCAGCAGCCCAACAGGGTCCGGCTATGGCTACACCTTC
TRBV11-2	NA	TRBJ2-3	CASSFLNEGADTQYF	TGTGCCAGCAGCTTCCTAAACGAAGGGGCAGATACGCAGTATTTT
TRBV14	TRBD1	TRBJ1-4	CASSQIGTGNEKLFF	TGTGCCAGCAGCCAAATCGGGACAGGGAATGAAAAACTGTTTTTT
TRBV11-2	TRBD2	TRBJ2-7	CASSFRLAGEMSHEQYF	TGTGCCAGCAGCTTCCGGCTAGCGGGAGAAATGTCCCACGAGCAGTACTTC
TRBV19	TRBD1	TRBJ1-2	CASSPRTGTHVLLGYTF	TGTGCCAGTAGTCCTCGGACAGGGACTCATGTCCTGCTGGGCTACACCTTC
TRBV19	TRBD1	TRBJ1-5	CASSTLPGQGYQPQHF	TGTGCCAGTAGTACCCTGCCGGGACAGGGGTATCAGCCCCAGCATTTT
TRBV11-2	TRBD1	TRBJ2-7	CASSFGQGVDEQYF	TGTGCCAGCAGTTTTGGACAGGGGGTCGACGAGCAGTACTTC
TRBV7-9	NA	TRBJ1-5	CASSAGLGVNQPQHF	TGTGCCAGCAGTGCGGGGCTGGGTGTAAATCAGCCCCAGCATTTT
TRBV10-2	TRBD1	TRBJ1-6	CASRPGQGNSPLHF	TGCGCCAGCAGGCCGGGACAGGGAAATTCACCCCTCCACTTT
TRBV7-9	NA	TRBJ2-1	CASSSPVLSEQFF	TGTGCCAGCAGCTCGCCGGTCCTGAGTGAGCAGTTCTTC
TRBV28	NA	TRBJ2-7	CASRRPGYEQYF	TGTGCCAGCAGGCGCCCGGGGTACGAGCAGTACTTC
TRBV18	NA	TRBJ1-1	CASSPWGDTEAFF	TGTGCCAGCTCACCATGGGGGGACACTGAAGCTTTCTTT
TRBV19	NA	TRBJ2-2	CASKNTGDTGELFF	TGTGCCAGTAAAAACACGGGGGACACCGGGGAGCTGTTTTTT
TRBV11-2	TRBD2	TRBJ2-4	CASSLGPTSRAKNIQYF	TGTGCCAGCAGCTTAGGTCCGACTAGCCGGGCCAAAAACATTCAGTACTTC